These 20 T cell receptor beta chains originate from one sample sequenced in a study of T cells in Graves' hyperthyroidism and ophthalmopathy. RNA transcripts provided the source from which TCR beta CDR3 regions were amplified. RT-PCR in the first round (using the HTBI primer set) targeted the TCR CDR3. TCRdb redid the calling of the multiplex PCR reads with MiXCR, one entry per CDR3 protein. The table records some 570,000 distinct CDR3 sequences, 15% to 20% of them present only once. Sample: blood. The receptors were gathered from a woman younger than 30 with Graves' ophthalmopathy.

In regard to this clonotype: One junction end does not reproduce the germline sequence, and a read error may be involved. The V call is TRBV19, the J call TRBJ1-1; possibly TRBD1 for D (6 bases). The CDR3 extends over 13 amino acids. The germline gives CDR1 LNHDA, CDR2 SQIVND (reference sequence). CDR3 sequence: CASSRGGDTETFF. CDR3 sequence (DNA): TGTGCCAGTAGTCGTGGCGGGGACACTGAAACTTTCTTT.

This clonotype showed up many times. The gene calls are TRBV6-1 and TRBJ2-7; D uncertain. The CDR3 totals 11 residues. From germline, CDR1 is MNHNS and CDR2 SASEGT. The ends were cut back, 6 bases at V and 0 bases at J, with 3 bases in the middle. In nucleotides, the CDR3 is TGTGCCAGCAGCGACTCCTACGAGCAGTACTTC. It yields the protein CASSDSYEQYF.

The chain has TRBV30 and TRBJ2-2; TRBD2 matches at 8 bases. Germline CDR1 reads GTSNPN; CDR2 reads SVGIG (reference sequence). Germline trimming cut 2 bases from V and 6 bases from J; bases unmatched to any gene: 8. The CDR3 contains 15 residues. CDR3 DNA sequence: TGTGCCTGGAGTATGGCTAGCGGGTATTCCGGGGAGCTGTTTTTT. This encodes CAWSMASGYSGELFF.

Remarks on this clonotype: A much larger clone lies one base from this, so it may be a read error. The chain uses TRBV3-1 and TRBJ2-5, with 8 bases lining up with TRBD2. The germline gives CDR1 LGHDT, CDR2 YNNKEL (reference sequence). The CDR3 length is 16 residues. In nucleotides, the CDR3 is TGTGCCGGCAGCCTCCTACGGGGGGGGAGACAAGAGACCCAGTACTTC. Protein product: CAGSLLRGGRQETQYF.

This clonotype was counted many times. The CDR3 spells CAQSPVGTEAFF. The CDR3 nucleotides are TGTGCTCAAAGCCCGGTGGGCACTGAAGCTTTCTTT. The chain employs TRBV30 and TRBJ1-1; no clear D. There are 12 residues in the CDR3. Germline assignment: CDR1 GTSNPN and CDR2 SVGIG (reference sequence).

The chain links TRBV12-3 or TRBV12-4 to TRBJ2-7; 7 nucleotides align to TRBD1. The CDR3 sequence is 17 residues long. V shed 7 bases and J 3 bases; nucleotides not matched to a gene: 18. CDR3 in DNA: TGTGCCAGCACTAAATTTACAGGGGCCGGCTACAGCTACGAGCAGTACTTC. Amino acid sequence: CASTKFTGAGYSYEQYF.

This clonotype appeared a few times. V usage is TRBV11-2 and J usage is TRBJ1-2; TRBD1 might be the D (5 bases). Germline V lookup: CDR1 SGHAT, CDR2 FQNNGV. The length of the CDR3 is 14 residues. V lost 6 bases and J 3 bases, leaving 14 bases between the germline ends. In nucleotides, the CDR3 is TGTGCCAGCAGTTTCGTGACAGCCGACTATGGCTACACCTTC. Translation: CASSFVTADYGYTF.

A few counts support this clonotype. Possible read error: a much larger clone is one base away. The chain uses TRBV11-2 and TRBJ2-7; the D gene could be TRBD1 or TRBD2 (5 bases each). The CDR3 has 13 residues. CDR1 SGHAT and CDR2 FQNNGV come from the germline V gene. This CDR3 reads CASSLGPFYGQYF. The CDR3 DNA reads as TGTGCCAGCAGCTTGGGACCTTTCTACGGGCAGTACTTC. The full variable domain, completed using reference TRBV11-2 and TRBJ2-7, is EAGVAQSPRYKIIEKRQSVAFWCNPISGHATLYWYQQILGQGPKLLIQFQNNGVVDDSQLPKDRFSAERLKGVDSTLKIQPAKLEDSAVYLCASSLGPFYGQYFGPGTRLTVT.

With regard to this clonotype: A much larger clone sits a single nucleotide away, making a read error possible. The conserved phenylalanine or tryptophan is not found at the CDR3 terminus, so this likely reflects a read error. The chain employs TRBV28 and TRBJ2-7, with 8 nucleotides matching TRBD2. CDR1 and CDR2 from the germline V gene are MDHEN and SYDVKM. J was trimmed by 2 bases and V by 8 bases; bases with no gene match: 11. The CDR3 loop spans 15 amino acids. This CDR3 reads CASRAGGGLPYEQYL. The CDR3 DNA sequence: TGTGCCAGCCGGGCGGGCGGGGGGTTACCCTACGAGCAGTACCTC.

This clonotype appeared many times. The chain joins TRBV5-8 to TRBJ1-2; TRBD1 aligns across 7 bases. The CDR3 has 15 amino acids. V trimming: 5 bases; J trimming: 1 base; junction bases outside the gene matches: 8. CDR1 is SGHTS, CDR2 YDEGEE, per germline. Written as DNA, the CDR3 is TGTGCCAGCAGGCAGACAGGGTTTCGTAACTATGGCTACACCTTC. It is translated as CASRQTGFRNYGYTF.

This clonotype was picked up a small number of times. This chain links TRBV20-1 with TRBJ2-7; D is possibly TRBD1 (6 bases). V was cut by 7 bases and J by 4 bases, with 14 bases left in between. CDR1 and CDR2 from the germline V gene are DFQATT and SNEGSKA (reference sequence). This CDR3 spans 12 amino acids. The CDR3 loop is CSGSKGVYEQYF. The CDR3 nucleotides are TGCAGTGGCTCTAAGGGGGTGTACGAGCAGTACTTC.

The CDR3 coding sequence is TGTGCCAGCAGTTTGGAAAGGGGGTTTGGCGGGGAGCTGTTTTTT. Translating gives CASSLERGFGGELFF. The chain combines TRBV28 with TRBJ2-2, with D possibly matching TRBD1 (6 bases). Trimming removed 3 bases from V and 7 bases from J, with 15 bases in between. CDR3 length: 15 residues. CDR1 and CDR2 (germline): MDHEN, SYDVKM. Based on the CDR3 plus reference TRBV28 and TRBJ2-2, the full variable domain is DVKVTQSSRYLVKRTGEKVFLECVQDMDHENMFWYRQDPGLGLRLIYFSYDVKMKEKGDIPEGYSVSREKKERFSLILESASTNQTSMYLCASSLERGFGGELFFGEGSRLTVL.

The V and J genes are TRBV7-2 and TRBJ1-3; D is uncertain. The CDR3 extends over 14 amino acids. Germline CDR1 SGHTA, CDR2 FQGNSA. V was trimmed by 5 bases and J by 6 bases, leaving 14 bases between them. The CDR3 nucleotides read TGTGCCAGCAGCCGCCCCGGACTCGAAAACACCATATATTTT. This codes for CASSRPGLENTIYF.

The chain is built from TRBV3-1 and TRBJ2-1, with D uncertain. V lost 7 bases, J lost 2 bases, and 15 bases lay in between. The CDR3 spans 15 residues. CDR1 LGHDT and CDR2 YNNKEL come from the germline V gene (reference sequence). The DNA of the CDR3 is TGTGCCAGCACCACCTACTCGGCGGCCTACAATGAGCAGTTCTTC. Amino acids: CASTTYSAAYNEQFF.

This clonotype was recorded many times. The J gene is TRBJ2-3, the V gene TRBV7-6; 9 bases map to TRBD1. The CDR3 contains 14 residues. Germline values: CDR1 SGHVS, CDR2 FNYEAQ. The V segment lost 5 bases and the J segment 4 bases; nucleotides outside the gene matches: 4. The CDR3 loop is CASSPRTGADTQYF. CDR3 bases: TGTGCCAGCAGCCCTCGGACAGGGGCAGATACGCAGTATTTT. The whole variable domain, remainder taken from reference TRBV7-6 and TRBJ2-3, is GAGVSQSPRYKVTKRGQDVALRCDPISGHVSLYWYRQALGQGPEFLTYFNYEAQQDKSGLPNDRFSAERPEGSISTLTIQRTEQRDSAMYRCASSPRTGADTQYFGPGTRLTVL.

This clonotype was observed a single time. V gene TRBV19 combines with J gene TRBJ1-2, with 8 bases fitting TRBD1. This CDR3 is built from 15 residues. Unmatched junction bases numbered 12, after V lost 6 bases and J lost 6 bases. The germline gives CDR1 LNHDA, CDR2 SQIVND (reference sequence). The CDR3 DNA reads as TGTGCCAGTAGCCCGGACAGGGCTATGAGGGATGGCTACACCTTC. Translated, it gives CASSPDRAMRDGYTF.

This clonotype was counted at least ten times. This CDR3 reads CASSYFPGTNQPQHF. CDR3 in DNA: TGTGCCAGCAGTTACTTTCCGGGCACCAATCAGCCCCAGCATTTT. This chain connects TRBV6-5 to TRBJ1-5; D unresolved. The germline V gene encodes CDR1 MNHEY and CDR2 SVGAGI. The CDR3 extends over 15 amino acids. V was shortened by 1 base and J by 3 bases, with 10 bases between the two germline ends.

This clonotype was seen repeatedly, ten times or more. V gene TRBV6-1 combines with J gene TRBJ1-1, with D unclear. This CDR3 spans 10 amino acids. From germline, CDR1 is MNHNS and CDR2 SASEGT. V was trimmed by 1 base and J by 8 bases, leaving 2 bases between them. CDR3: CASSEEEAFF. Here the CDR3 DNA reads TGTGCCAGCAGTGAAGAGGAAGCTTTCTTT.

The CDR3 coding sequence is TGTGCCAGCAGAATTACCGGGACAGGGGCCGCTGAGCAGTTCTTC. Protein product: CASRITGTGAAEQFF. The rearrangement links TRBV7-9 to TRBJ2-1, with TRBD1 identical over 10 bases. V was pared by 6 bases and J by 9 bases, with 11 bases of the junction left unmatched. The CDR3 covers 15 residues. The germline V gene encodes CDR1 SEHNR and CDR2 FQNEAQ (reference sequence).

The CDR3 bases are TGTGCCAGCAGCGTAGCTACAGGAACCTACAATGAGCAGTTCTTC. It encodes CASSVATGTYNEQFF. The rearrangement links TRBV9 to TRBJ2-1; D possibly corresponds to TRBD1 (5 bases). Trimming left V 0 bases short and J 2 bases short, with 9 bases between. The CDR3 has 15 amino acids. CDR1 and CDR2 (germline): SGDLS, YYNGEE. The entire variable domain, with the rest obtained from reference TRBV9 and TRBJ2-1, is as follows: DSGVTQTPKHLITATGQRVTLRCSPRSGDLSVYWYQQSLDQGLQFLIQYYNGEERAKGNILERFSAQQFPDLHSELNLSSLELGDSALYFCASSVATGTYNEQFFGPGTRLTVL.